The clone carrying this T cell receptor beta chain was detected a few times. Antigen: not known. A universal primer binding site was introduced by template switching. The final cDNA contained unique molecular identifiers. TCRdb ran MiXCR on the 5' RACE reads and lists one entry per CDR3 protein. The sample yields more than 650,000 distinct CDR3 sequences, roughly 6.2% seen once. There are 12 residues in the CDR3. V was trimmed by 10 bases and J by 2 bases, leaving 11 bases between them. There were only healthy Caucasians among the donors. The data derive from a study of identical twins. Study-level findings and limits: Abundant cord blood beta clonotypes carried fewer insertions; memory repertoires showed none. The study drew conclusions from cross-sectional statistical analysis, not from following the same donors.

This TCR came from a man between 18 and 29 years old in good health. Sequencing input: naive T cells sorted from blood. V usage is TRBV12-3 or TRBV12-4 and J usage is TRBJ2-5, with a weak D call TRBD1 (6 bases). The chain's CDR3 is CAIGTSQETQYF. In nucleotides, the CDR3 is TGTGCCATCGGGACATCACAAGAGACCCAGTACTTC.